This TCR beta chain was retrieved from a study of T cell clonality in common variable immunodeficiency (dated by TCRdb to 2014 to 2015). Results the study describes overall, beyond this receptor: TCRbeta clonality was higher in CVID subjects than in healthy controls (t-test p = 0.018), and the increase was most characteristic of about a third of subjects. Even though DNA input was equal, the average per sample came to about 81,820 unique sequences for controls compared with about 31,547 for CVID samples. Patient heterogeneity within the CVID cohort put limits on correlating repertoire features with clinical complications. It was noted by the authors that sequencing of the repertoires of T cell subpopulations would be needed to clarify the cause of the increased clonality in CVID. CVID TCRbeta sequences reportedly showed fewer deletions and N-nucleotide insertions and lacked highly modified clones with 13 or more V deletions. CVID subjects shared fewer TCRbeta clones with each other than healthy controls did (p < 0.0001).

This clone was seen at least ten times. No antigen is known for it. With the read ending 3 residues before the CDR3 end, the germline J gene is used to fill in that end. For sequencing input, CVID and control samples contributed equivalent amounts of genomic DNA. For every sample, a 60 bp segment covering the rearranged TCRbeta CDR3 region was amplified and then sequenced. The immunoSEQ assay, a bias-corrected multiplex PCR combined with high-throughput sequencing, was used for TCRbeta amplification. Concerning the study's data processing: Every unique nucleotide sequence was considered a clone and was annotated with V, D and J genes, copy number and frequency. Sequences were labeled productive if in frame, and non-productive if out of frame or containing stop codons. As previously described, clonality was computed from Shannon's entropy. The predicted amino acid sequences of productive clones were used to derive the mean CDR3 Kyte-Doolittle hydropathy. Scaled V gene usage was hierarchically clustered using Manhattan distance and complete linkage with the R hclust function. To assess clone sharing by CDR3 amino acid sequence, 12 repertoires per group were resampled over 100 rounds. The repertoires were searched for about 70 published EBV-specific and some 240 published CMV-specific TCRbeta sequences. A couple of CVID samples yielding fewer than 10,000 sequences were excluded from analysis, leaving a few dozen CVID repertoires. Drawn from immuneACCESS, this table holds only the in-frame rearrangements with V and J called that TCRdb kept. Clones are partly lost; checked studies trace under half to an unresolved V gene and leave the rest unexplained. For V, J and clone size, that table is used; D and trimming come from the DNA. The table for this sample lists under 35,000 clones, none of them counted only once. Around 4.1% of the sample comes from the top ten.

V is pruned by 7 bases and J by 5 bases, leaving 5 bases of the junction without a gene match. The germline V gene (reference sequence) specifies WNHNN as CDR1 and SYGVQD as CDR2. From the cysteine through the phenylalanine, the CDR3 covers 13 amino acids. Of the CDR3's DNA, 30 bases were read; they are in frame from base 1. Most of the CVID patients and most of the healthy controls were of Caucasian heritage. From each donor, 5 to 8 ml of heparinized peripheral whole blood was collected. Genomic DNA from adults with common variable immune deficiency (CVID) and from healthy adult controls was the source for sequencing TCRbeta CDR3 repertoires. A total of some 22 healthy adult volunteers (roughly 12 female and 10 or so male; age range about 23 to 75 years, mean age approximately 35) were included in the control group. Diluted blood was density-centrifuged over Hypaque 1077 or Ficoll-Paque to isolate peripheral blood mononuclear cells. Genomic DNA was extracted from unsorted mononuclear cells by Qiagen column purification or by a centrifugation-based method.

The source is a person aged 18 to 75 in good health. Sequences were obtained from peripheral blood mononuclear cells. The chain employs TRBV10-1 and TRBJ1-1, with TRBD1 matching 9 junction bases. CDR3 DNA (partial): TGCGCCAGCAATCCGGGACAGGGAACTGAA. Its protein is CASNPGQGTE. The entire CDR3 is CASNPGQGTEAFF.